The 27 T cell receptor beta chains below were found in one sample sequenced in a study of T cell clonality in common variable immunodeficiency. Sequencing was performed with immunoSEQ multiplex PCR; in TCRdb, only in-frame clones are kept and a portion is missing. The sample was found to contain approximately 57,000 clones, and every one recurs. Sequenced material: peripheral blood mononuclear cells. All receptors come from a person aged 18 to 70 in good health.

Many counts were recorded for this clone. The read terminates 3 residues before the CDR3 end, so the remaining end is supplied by the germline J gene. The same CDR3 arises from other DNA sequences in this sample as well. This chain joins TRBV19 and TRBJ1-2, with D perhaps matching TRBD1 (6 bases). Germline V lookup: CDR1 LNHDA, CDR2 SQIVND (reference sequence). The CDR3 consists of 12 residues. The CDR3 DNA, read in part, is TGTGCCAGTAGTATGAACAGGGTAGGC. This gives the protein CASSMNRVG. The entire CDR3 reads CASSMNRVGYTF.

This clone was seen repeatedly, ten times or more. The read ends 3 residues before the CDR3 terminus; that terminus is restored from the germline J gene. J is TRBJ2-3 and V is TRBV28; 13 bases match TRBD2. The CDR3 is 17 amino acids. The V segment lost 2 bases and the J segment 6 bases; nucleotides outside the gene matches: 8. In germline, CDR1 is MDHEN, CDR2 SYDVKM. The CDR3 here is CASSLPPTSGGADTQYF. The sequenced CDR3 bases are TGTGCCAGCAGTTTACCCCCCACTAGCGGGGGGGCCGATACG.

This clone was seen repeatedly, ten times or more. The observed sequence ends 3 residues before the CDR3 terminus, with the missing tail filled in from the germline J gene. The rearrangement uses TRBV19 and TRBJ1-1, with D possibly being TRBD1 (6 bases). This CDR3 is built from 16 residues. The germline V and J ends were trimmed by 4 bases and 6 bases, with 21 bases remaining between them. CDR1 and CDR2 (germline): LNHDA, SQIVND (reference sequence). CDR3 residues: CASSRGLGRGFSEAFF. The covered CDR3 bases are TGTGCCAGTAGTAGGGGGCTAGGGAGGGGGTTCTCTGAA.

This clone has at least ten counts. The read falls 3 residues short of the CDR3 end, and the missing part is taken from the germline J gene. The chain joins TRBV27 to TRBJ2-3; the match to TRBD1 covers 8 bases. CDR3 size: 15 residues. Unmatched junction bases numbered 4, after V lost 5 bases and J lost 0 bases. Germline loops: CDR1 MNHEY, CDR2 SMNVEV (reference sequence). The CDR3 DNA, read in part, is TGTGCCAGCAGTCCGGACAGGGAGAGCACAGATACG. Its translation: CASSPDRESTDT. The full CDR3 protein is CASSPDRESTDTQYF.

This clone was counted ten times or more. The read stops 3 residues short of the end of the CDR3; the missing end is completed from the germline J gene. The chain recombines TRBV5-1 with TRBJ2-5, with D possibly matching TRBD1 (6 bases). This CDR3 spans 14 amino acids. Between the trimmed V and J ends, which lost 6 bases and 0 bases, there was a span of 12 bases. Per the germline V gene, CDR1 is SGHRS and CDR2 is YFSETQ. The CDR3 here is CASTGRGNQETQYF. The CDR3 bases that were read are TGCGCCAGCACGGGCAGGGGAAACCAAGAGACC.

There are many counts of this clone. The read finishes 3 residues shy of the CDR3 end, and the germline J gene is used to complete it. The genes are TRBV30 and TRBJ2-1; 9 bases are a match to TRBD2. Germline V gives CDR1 GTSNPN, CDR2 SVGIG (reference sequence). V was clipped by 7 bases and J by 5 bases; unmatched bases: 9. The CDR3 runs 14 residues. The CDR3 protein is CASLTSGLNNEQFF. CDR3 DNA, as far as it was read: TGTGCCTCCCTCACTAGCGGGCTTAACAATGAG.

There are many counts of this clone. The sequenced fragment ends 3 residues before the CDR3 boundary, so the rest is inferred from the germline J gene. The chain is built from TRBV20-1 and TRBJ2-1, with a weak D call TRBD2 (5 bases). There are 15 residues in the CDR3. V gave up 6 bases and J gave up 2 bases, with 17 bases separating them. Germline V lookup: CDR1 DFQATT, CDR2 SNEGSKA (reference sequence). The sequenced part of the CDR3 DNA is TGCAGTGCCTCCCCAGCGGATCGTCCCTACAATGAG. This translates into CSASPADRPYNE. The full CDR3 protein reads CSASPADRPYNEQFF.

This clone was recorded at least ten times. The read ends 3 residues before the CDR3 terminus; that terminus is restored from the germline J gene. The J gene is TRBJ1-2, the V gene TRBV2; a weak D match, TRBD1 (6 bases). Germline V gene data show CDR1 as SNHLY and CDR2 as FYNNEI. The CDR3 has 11 amino acids. The CDR3 is CASRVRGGYTF. The sequenced part of the CDR3 DNA is TGTGCCAGCAGAGTGAGGGGGGGC. The entire variable domain, with the rest obtained from reference TRBV2 and TRBJ1-2, is as follows: EPEVTQTPSHQVTQMGQEVILRCVPISNHLYFYWYRQILGQKVEFLVSFYNNEISEKSEIFDDQFSVERPDGSNFTLKIRSTKLEDSAMYFCASRVRGGYTFGSGTRLTVV.

In regard to this clone: The CDR3 end falls 3 residues outside the read, so it is completed with the germline J gene. This chain connects TRBV19 to TRBJ2-2, with a possible D match to TRBD1 (5 bases). From germline, CDR1 is LNHDA and CDR2 SQIVND (reference sequence). This CDR3 comprises 16 residues. The CDR3 here is CASSTGHPITNEKLFF. The CDR3 bases that were read are TGTGCCAGTAGTACAGGACACCCGATTACTAATGAAAAG.

This clone was recorded many times. Read sequence stops 3 residues before the CDR3 end, and the germline J gene provides the missing end. The rearrangement joins TRBV30 to TRBJ1-5; TRBD1 aligns across 8 bases. Germline values: CDR1 GTSNPN, CDR2 SVGIG (reference sequence). CDR3 length: 15 amino acids. V lost 0 bases to trimming and J lost 2 bases; unmatched junction nucleotides: 3. CDR3 protein: CAWSVARGRNQPQHF. The part of the CDR3 DNA that was read is TGTGCCTGGAGTGTCGCCAGGGGGCGCAATCAGCCC.

This clone was detected many times. The read comes to an end 3 residues before the CDR3 does, leaving the germline J gene to fill in the end. The chain links TRBV5-1 to TRBJ2-3, with a possible D match to TRBD1 (5 bases). CDR1 is SGHRS, CDR2 YFSETQ, per germline. V lost 0 bases to trimming and J lost 0 bases, with 11 bases between them. The CDR3 is made up of 16 amino acids. Partial CDR3 DNA: TGCGCCAGCAGCTTGGGCGGCAGGGCTAGCACAGATACG. Translation gives CASSLGGRASTDT. The full CDR3 protein reads CASSLGGRASTDTQYF.

This clone was recorded many times. The CDR3 end lies 3 residues beyond the end of the read and is filled in from the germline J gene. This chain uses TRBV5-4 with TRBJ2-1; TRBD2 matches 8 bases. The CDR3 consists of 16 residues. V lost 4 bases to trimming and J lost 7 bases; unmatched junction nucleotides: 13. Germline V gene data show CDR1 as SGHNT and CDR2 as YYREEE (reference sequence). The CDR3 sequence is CASSGRTGTSVNEQFF. The sequenced part of the CDR3 DNA is TGTGCCAGCAGCGGCCGGACCGGGACTAGTGTAAATGAG.

This clone was seen many times. The CDR3 end lies 3 residues beyond the end of the read and is filled in from the germline J gene. This chain joins TRBV19 and TRBJ2-1, with TRBD2 matching 11 bases. The J segment lost 8 bases and the V segment lost 7 bases, leaving 13 bases of the junction unmatched. The germline V gene encodes CDR1 LNHDA and CDR2 SQIVND (reference sequence). The CDR3 consists of 16 residues. CDR3 bases read: TGTGCCAGTACCTCCCGGGTAGCGGGAGGGCCCCATGAG. This encodes CASTSRVAGGPHE. The entire CDR3 protein reads CASTSRVAGGPHEQFF.

Only a few counts were recorded for this clone. The CDR3 extends 3 residues past the end of the read, so its final part is completed from the germline J gene. The chain uses TRBV19 and TRBJ1-2; D is unclear. Germline V CDR1 and CDR2: LNHDA, SQIVND (reference sequence). This CDR3 region has 13 residues. CDR3 amino acids: CASSIGTTDTYTF. CDR3 DNA, as far as it was read: TGTGCCAGTAGTATAGGAACCACAGATACC.

This clone was found many times. The sequence runs out 3 residues before the end of the CDR3; the remainder is reconstructed from the germline J gene. J is TRBJ2-7 and V is TRBV11-2, with 7 bases lining up with TRBD2. In germline, CDR1 is SGHAT, CDR2 FQNNGV. V trimming: 6 bases; J trimming: 3 bases; junction bases outside the gene matches: 8. This CDR3 is 14 amino acids long. The DNA read from the CDR3 is TGTGCCAGCAGTCGGGACGCTAGCGGCTACGAG. Translation: CASSRDASGYE. The CDR3 reads in full as CASSRDASGYEQYF.

The table lists this clone with many counts. The read comes to an end 3 residues before the CDR3 does, leaving the germline J gene to fill in the end. This sequence joins TRBV9 and TRBJ2-1; D possibly corresponds to TRBD2 (5 bases). V was cut by 0 bases and J by 9 bases, with 10 bases left in between. CDR3 size: 13 residues. The germline CDR1 and CDR2 sequences are SGDLS and YYNGEE. The CDR3 DNA, read in part, is TGTGCCAGCAGCGTAGACGGGGAAGGTGAG. This encodes CASSVDGEGE. The whole CDR3 reads CASSVDGEGEQFF.

This clone was detected a few times. From the germline J gene comes the end of the CDR3, since the read stops 3 residues before it. The genes are TRBV7-9 and TRBJ1-1, with no clear D. Trimming left V 4 bases short and J 1 base short, with 10 bases between. CDR1 and CDR2 from the germline V gene are SEHNR and FQNEAQ (reference sequence). The CDR3 extends over 14 amino acids. The covered CDR3 bases are TGTGCCAGCAGCTCCCCCCCAGGGAACACTGAA. It yields the protein CASSSPPGNTE. The full CDR3 reads CASSSPPGNTEAFF.

This clone came up many times. The read terminates 3 residues ahead of where the CDR3 ends, so the germline J gene completes it. This chain links TRBV19 with TRBJ1-2; 8 bases are a match to TRBD1. With 11 bases clipped from V and 3 bases from J, the junction kept 17 bases outside the gene matches. This CDR3 region has 16 residues. Germline CDR1 reads LNHDA; CDR2 reads SQIVND (reference sequence). This CDR3 is CAPGGRQGASYYGYTF. The sequenced part of the CDR3 DNA is TGTGCCCCTGGGGGGAGGCAGGGGGCTTCTTACTATGGC.

This clone was counted ten times or more. From the germline J gene comes the end of the CDR3, since the read stops 3 residues before it. The chain combines TRBV19 with TRBJ1-1, with 8 nucleotides matching TRBD1. From germline, CDR1 is LNHDA and CDR2 SQIVND (reference sequence). There are 14 residues in the CDR3. The V gene end was trimmed by 3 bases and the J gene end by 6 bases; junction bases not matched to a gene: 6. CDR3 sequence: CASSIRQGTAEAFF. CDR3 DNA (partial): TGTGCCAGTAGTATTCGACAGGGGACCGCTGAA.

This clone was counted ten times or more. The CDR3 end is not reached by the read, which stops 3 residues before it; the germline J gene fills it in. The chain is built from TRBV9 and TRBJ2-1, with no clear D. Trimming pared 4 bases from V and 3 bases from J, leaving 8 bases between. This CDR3 region has 13 residues. Germline V gene sequence: CDR1 SGDLS, CDR2 YYNGEE. The CDR3 sequence is CASSHNFYNEQFF. CDR3 DNA, as far as it was read: TGTGCCAGCAGCCACAATTTCTACAATGAG.

This clone was found many times. The read gets to within 3 residues of the CDR3 end, and the germline J gene fills in the rest. The V call is TRBV19, the J call TRBJ2-5, with no clear D. This CDR3 contains 15 residues. Germline V gene data show CDR1 as LNHDA and CDR2 as SQIVND (reference sequence). V lost 0 bases and J 5 bases, leaving 13 bases between the germline ends. The CDR3 loop reads CASSIDTVGKETQYF. CDR3 bases read: TGTGCCAGTAGTATAGACACAGTCGGTAAGGAGACC.

This clone was detected ten times or more. The observed sequence ends 3 residues before the CDR3 terminus, with the missing tail filled in from the germline J gene. The chain recombines TRBV19 with TRBJ2-7; 14 positions agree with TRBD2. The ends lost 4 bases at V and 6 bases at J; junction bases unmatched: 5. In germline, CDR1 is LNHDA, CDR2 SQIVND (reference sequence). The CDR3 extends over 15 amino acids. The DNA read from the CDR3 is TGTGCCAGTAGTACTGGGACTAGCGGGAGCAGCGAG. This gives the protein CASSTGTSGSSE. The whole CDR3 region reads CASSTGTSGSSEQYF. The full variable domain, in which reference TRBV19 and TRBJ2-7 provide the parts outside the CDR3, is DGGITQSPKYLFRKEGQNVTLSCEQNLNHDAMYWYRQDPGQGLRLIYYSQIVNDFQKGDIAEGYSVSREKKESFPLTVTSAQKNPTAFYLCASSTGTSGSSEQYFGPGTRLTVT.

This clone was found many times. The CDR3 end lies 3 residues beyond the end of the read and is filled in from the germline J gene. The genes are TRBV5-6 and TRBJ2-2, with D possibly matching TRBD1 (7 bases). V was clipped by 0 bases and J by 4 bases, with 10 bases between them. The V gene's germline CDR1 is SGHDT and CDR2 YYEEEE. This CDR3 contains 15 residues. CDR3 bases read: TGTGCCAGCAGCTTGGGGCAGGGGGGCACCGGGGAG. Translating it yields CASSLGQGGTGE. From start to end, the CDR3 is CASSLGQGGTGELFF. Filled out from reference TRBV5-6 and TRBJ2-2, the complete variable domain reads DAGVTQSPTHLIKTRGQQVTLRCSPKSGHDTVSWYQQALGQGPQFIFQYYEEEERQRGNFPDRFSGHQFPNYSSELNVNALLLGDSALYLCASSLGQGGTGELFFGEGSRLTVL.

This clone was recorded at least ten times. Read sequence stops 3 residues before the CDR3 end, and the germline J gene provides the missing end. This chain joins TRBV2 and TRBJ2-1, with TRBD2 identical over 10 bases. Germline V gene lookup returns CDR1 SNHLY and CDR2 FYNNEI. CDR3 length: 19 residues. Unmatched junction bases numbered 9, after V lost 0 bases and J lost 1 base. The DNA read from the CDR3 is TGTGCCAGCAGTGAAGCGCTCGCTAGCGGGAGCGTTTCCTACAATGAG. The encoded protein is CASSEALASGSVSYNE. The full CDR3 sequence reads CASSEALASGSVSYNEQFF.

This clone was recorded many times. The CDR3 is cut off 3 residues early in the read; its end comes from the germline J gene. The rearrangement links TRBV29-1 to TRBJ2-2; 8 nucleotides agree with TRBD1. The CDR3 is 13 residues long. The germline V gene encodes CDR1 SQVTM and CDR2 ANQGSEA. V shed 8 bases, J shed 5 bases, and the junction held 7 bases outside the gene matches. The CDR3 region is CSFRQGWTGELFF. The DNA read from the CDR3 is TGCAGCTTTCGACAGGGGTGGACCGGGGAG.

This clone was seen a few times. The sequence runs out 3 residues before the end of the CDR3; the remainder is reconstructed from the germline J gene. The chain employs TRBV19 and TRBJ1-2, with 8 bases identical to TRBD1. The V segment lost 10 bases and the J segment 0 bases; nucleotides outside the gene matches: 13. There are 16 residues in the CDR3. In germline, CDR1 is LNHDA, CDR2 SQIVND (reference sequence). The CDR3 sequence is CATSYLQGGTNYGYTF. The sequenced CDR3 bases are TGTGCCACTTCTTACTTACAGGGGGGGACTAACTATGGC. Based on the CDR3 plus reference TRBV19 and TRBJ1-2, the full variable domain is DGGITQSPKYLFRKEGQNVTLSCEQNLNHDAMYWYRQDPGQGLRLIYYSQIVNDFQKGDIAEGYSVSREKKESFPLTVTSAQKNPTAFYLCATSYLQGGTNYGYTFGSGTRLTVV.

A few counts support this clone. The CDR3 end lies 3 residues beyond the end of the read and is filled in from the germline J gene. The chain links TRBV7-9 to TRBJ2-1; tentative D call: TRBD2 (5 bases). The CDR3 contains 11 residues. CDR1 is SEHNR, CDR2 FQNEAQ, per germline (reference sequence). The DNA read from the CDR3 is TGTTCCGGGGAACGGGAAAATGAG. It specifies CSGERENE. The full CDR3 sequence reads CSGERENEQFF.